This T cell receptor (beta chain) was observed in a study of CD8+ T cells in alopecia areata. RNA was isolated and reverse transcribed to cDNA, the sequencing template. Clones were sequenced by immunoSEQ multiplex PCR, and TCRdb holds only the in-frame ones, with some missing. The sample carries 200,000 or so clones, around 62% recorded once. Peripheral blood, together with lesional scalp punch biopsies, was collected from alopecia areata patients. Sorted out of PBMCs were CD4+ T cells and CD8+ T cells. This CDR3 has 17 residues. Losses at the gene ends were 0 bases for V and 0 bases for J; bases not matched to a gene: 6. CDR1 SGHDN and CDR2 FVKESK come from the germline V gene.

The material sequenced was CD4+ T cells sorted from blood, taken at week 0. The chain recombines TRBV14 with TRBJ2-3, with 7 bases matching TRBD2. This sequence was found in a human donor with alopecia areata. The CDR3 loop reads CASSQDMYSGSTDTQYF. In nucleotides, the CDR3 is TGTGCCAGCAGCCAAGATATGTATAGCGGGAGCACAGATACGCAGTATTTT.